Listed below are T cell receptor beta chains from one sample, sequenced in a study of cytomegalovirus exposure and HLA in healthy donors. Sequencing used immunoSEQ multiplex PCR; TCRdb keeps in-frame clones, though not all of them. Seen here are around 130,000 clones, more than 60% observed once, and the top ten hold 2.1%. The material sequenced was PBMCs. These receptors all stem from a woman between 35 and 50 years old in good health and CMV-seropositive. CDR3s include the opening cysteine and the closing phenylalanine or tryptophan. The D gene is left open where the match is weak. Clone size, where shown, is once, few, many, or a class for clones that have expanded.

j_call: TRBJ2-6
d_call: -
clone_size: -
v_call: TRBV2
cdr3_aa: CASSIQTVSGANVLTF
cdr3_nt: TGTGCCAGCAGTATCCAGACAGTCTCTGGGGCCAACGTCCTGACTTTC

j_call: TRBJ2-5
d_call: TRBD2
clone_size: once
v_call: TRBV25-1
cdr3_aa: CASSRGGEETQYF
cdr3_nt: TGTGCCAGCAGTCGGGGGGGAGAAGAGACCCAGTACTTC

j_call: TRBJ2-1
d_call: -
clone_size: once
v_call: TRBV13
cdr3_aa: CASSLEGGESYNEQFF
cdr3_nt: TGTGCCAGCAGCTTAGAAGGCGGGGAGTCCTACAATGAGCAGTTCTTC

j_call: TRBJ1-3
d_call: TRBD1
clone_size: -
v_call: TRBV9
cdr3_aa: CASSVEQGVAGNTIYF
cdr3_nt: TGTGCCAGCAGCGTAGAGCAGGGGGTGGCTGGAAACACCATATATTTT

j_call: TRBJ2-5
d_call: TRBD2
clone_size: -
v_call: TRBV5-6
cdr3_aa: CASSSRGGGGAETQYF
cdr3_nt: TGTGCCAGCAGCTCGCGCGGGGGCGGGGGGGCCGAGACCCAGTACTTC

j_call: TRBJ1-1
d_call: -
clone_size: few
v_call: TRBV4-1
cdr3_aa: CASSPQDLNTEAFF
cdr3_nt: TGCGCCAGCAGCCCCCAAGACTTGAACACTGAAGCTTTCTTT

j_call: TRBJ2-4
d_call: -
clone_size: once
v_call: TRBV15
cdr3_aa: CATSRDNSGTGGTKNIQYF
cdr3_nt: TGTGCCACCAGCAGAGATAATTCGGGGACCGGGGGAACCAAAAACATTCAGTACTTC

j_call: TRBJ2-1
d_call: -
clone_size: once
v_call: TRBV7-2
cdr3_aa: CASSLAASLSYNEQFF
cdr3_nt: TGTGCCAGCAGCTTAGCTGCTAGCCTCTCCTACAATGAGCAGTTCTTC

j_call: TRBJ1-4
d_call: -
clone_size: -
v_call: TRBV10-3
cdr3_aa: CAISARDEKLFF
cdr3_nt: TGTGCCATCAGTGCGCGAGATGAAAAACTGTTTTTT

j_call: TRBJ1-4
d_call: TRBD1
clone_size: few
v_call: TRBV11-2
cdr3_aa: CASSPYRTGSYEKLFF
cdr3_nt: TGTGCCAGCAGCCCCTATAGGACAGGGAGTTACGAAAAACTGTTTTTT

j_call: TRBJ2-2
d_call: TRBD1
clone_size: -
v_call: TRBV9
cdr3_aa: CASSAGQGAVTGELFF
cdr3_nt: TGTGCCAGCAGCGCTGGACAGGGGGCTGTCACCGGGGAGCTGTTTTTT

j_call: TRBJ2-2
d_call: TRBD2
clone_size: -
v_call: TRBV4-3
cdr3_aa: CASSRAGGTGELFF
cdr3_nt: TGCGCCAGCAGCCGAGCGGGAGGGACCGGGGAGCTGTTTTTT

j_call: TRBJ1-2
d_call: -
clone_size: once
v_call: TRBV13
cdr3_aa: CASSPRFGWYGYTF
cdr3_nt: TGTGCCAGCAGCCCCAGGTTTGGATGGTATGGCTACACCTTC

j_call: TRBJ2-7
d_call: -
clone_size: -
v_call: TRBV7-8
cdr3_aa: CASSRDRSSYEQYF
cdr3_nt: TGTGCCAGCAGCCGCGATCGGAGCTCCTACGAGCAGTACTTC

j_call: TRBJ2-7
d_call: -
clone_size: -
v_call: TRBV7-2
cdr3_aa: CASSQGSSEQYF
cdr3_nt: TGTGCCAGCAGTCAGGGCTCCTCCGAGCAGTACTTC

j_call: TRBJ2-1
d_call: TRBD1
clone_size: -
v_call: TRBV18
cdr3_aa: CASSPQGGAGDEQFF
cdr3_nt: TGTGCCAGCTCACCACAAGGGGGCGCAGGCGATGAGCAGTTCTTC

j_call: TRBJ2-7
d_call: -
clone_size: -
v_call: TRBV2
cdr3_aa: CASSERGKAYEQYF
cdr3_nt: TGTGCCAGCAGTGAAAGGGGAAAAGCCTACGAGCAGTACTTC

j_call: TRBJ1-5
d_call: -
clone_size: -
v_call: TRBV2
cdr3_aa: CASSVQGQPQHF
cdr3_nt: TGTGCCAGCAGTGTACAGGGACAGCCCCAGCATTTT

j_call: TRBJ1-1
d_call: TRBD1
clone_size: few
v_call: TRBV6-5
cdr3_aa: CASRLDRGTEAFF
cdr3_nt: TGTGCCAGCAGATTAGACAGGGGAACTGAAGCTTTCTTT

j_call: TRBJ1-6
d_call: -
clone_size: -
v_call: TRBV5-1
cdr3_aa: CASSLELGVNSPLHF
cdr3_nt: TGCGCCAGCAGCTTGGAGTTAGGGGTTAATTCACCCCTCCACTTT

j_call: TRBJ2-2
d_call: -
clone_size: -
v_call: TRBV28
cdr3_aa: CASSFYRVVGELFF
cdr3_nt: TGTGCCAGCAGTTTCTACAGGGTTGTCGGGGAGCTGTTTTTT

j_call: TRBJ2-7
d_call: -
clone_size: -
v_call: TRBV7-2
cdr3_aa: CASSLVGGKGEQYF
cdr3_nt: TGTGCCAGCAGCTTAGTCGGAGGAAAAGGGGAGCAGTACTTC

j_call: TRBJ2-2
d_call: -
clone_size: -
v_call: TRBV5-1
cdr3_aa: CASSLPESGELFF
cdr3_nt: TGCGCCAGCAGCTTGCCGGAGTCCGGGGAGCTGTTTTTT

j_call: TRBJ1-1
d_call: TRBD1
clone_size: -
v_call: TRBV7-6
cdr3_aa: CASSIQGSARNTEAFF
cdr3_nt: TGTGCCAGCAGCATACAGGGGTCGGCGAGGAACACTGAAGCTTTCTTT